The clone carrying this T cell receptor beta chain was counted only a few times. Profiled with immunoSEQ multiplex PCR; TCRdb holds only in-frame clones, not every one. The profile shows some 400,000 clones, approximately 89% of them singletons. Germline CDR1 is SGDLS and CDR2 is YYNGEE. The CDR3 sequence is 14 residues long. Trimming removed 5 bases from V and 7 bases from J, with 19 bases in between. This specimen belongs to a study of blood T cell repertoires in COVID-19. The chain carries TRBV9 and TRBJ2-7; D perhaps matches TRBD1 (6 bases). The receptor was derived from an older woman with COVID-19, enrolled during active disease. Source material: peripheral blood. The CDR3 DNA follows: TGTGCCAGCAGTCCTACGGGACAAACCCCTGAGCAGTACTTC. Amino acid sequence: CASSPTGQTPEQYF.